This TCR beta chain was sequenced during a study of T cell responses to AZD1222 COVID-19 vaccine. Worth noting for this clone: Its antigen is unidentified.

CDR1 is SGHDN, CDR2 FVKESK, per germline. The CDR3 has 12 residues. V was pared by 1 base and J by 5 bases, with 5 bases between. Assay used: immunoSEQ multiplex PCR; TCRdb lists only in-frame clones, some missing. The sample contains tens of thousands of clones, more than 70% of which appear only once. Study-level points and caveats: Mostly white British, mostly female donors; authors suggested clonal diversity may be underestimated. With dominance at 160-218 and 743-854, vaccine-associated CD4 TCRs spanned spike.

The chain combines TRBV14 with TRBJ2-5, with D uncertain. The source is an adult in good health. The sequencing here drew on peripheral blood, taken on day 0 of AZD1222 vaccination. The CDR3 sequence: CASSQVMETQYF. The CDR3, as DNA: TGTGCCAGCAGCCAAGTCATGGAGACCCAGTACTTC.